The following is a T cell receptor beta chain sequence with its context. Its specificity is not known. The data are from a study of cytomegalovirus exposure and HLA in healthy donors. Study as a whole: Around 80 million unique TCRs from HLA-typed donors were held in an early data release. Study results and limitations: A later analysis linked 15,000 to 20,000 TCR beta sequences to HLA alleles at 0.05 false discovery rate. A few CMV-associated chains were confirmed in vitro to be specific for CMV antigens.

Both 60 Vbeta primers and 13 Jbeta primers went into the PCR. TCRdb's table, derived via immunoSEQ multiplex PCR, lists solely in-frame clones and lacks some. The table has about 180,000 clones, approximately 80% seen once. The CDR3 totals 14 residues. Trimming removed 1 base from V and 3 bases from J, with 9 bases in between. Germline V gene data show CDR1 as MNHNS and CDR2 as SASEGT. The sample consisted of PBMCs. This TCR derives from a man younger than 35 in good health and CMV-seronegative. The chain couples TRBV6-1 to TRBJ1-1, with D perhaps TRBD1 (5 bases). DNA for the CDR3: TGTGCCAGCAGTGAAGACCCGGGGGACACTGAAGCTTTCTTT. Protein product: CASSEDPGDTEAFF.